This T cell receptor (beta chain) is drawn from a study of radiation and T cells in renal cell carcinoma. Profiling relied on immunoSEQ multiplex PCR, and the TCRdb table lists in-frame clones only, not all of them. The sample lists more than 15,000 clones, about 60% occurring once. This CDR3 spans 13 amino acids. Germline CDR1 and CDR2: SNHLY and FYNNEI. Trimming shortened V by 8 bases and J by 5 bases, and 13 bases separated the two germline ends. Regarding treatment: treatment-naive control, cytoreductive nephrectomy. The source of this sequence is a man aged 50 to 60 with renal cell carcinoma. The starting material was tumor tissue, obtained from a patient whose treatment was nephrectomy without radiotherapy. The V gene is TRBV2, the J gene TRBJ1-5, with TRBD1 as a possible D gene (5 bases). The CDR3 DNA reads TGTGCCAGCGCGGGGCGGGTAGATCAGCCCCAGCATTTT. It specifies CASAGRVDQPQHF.